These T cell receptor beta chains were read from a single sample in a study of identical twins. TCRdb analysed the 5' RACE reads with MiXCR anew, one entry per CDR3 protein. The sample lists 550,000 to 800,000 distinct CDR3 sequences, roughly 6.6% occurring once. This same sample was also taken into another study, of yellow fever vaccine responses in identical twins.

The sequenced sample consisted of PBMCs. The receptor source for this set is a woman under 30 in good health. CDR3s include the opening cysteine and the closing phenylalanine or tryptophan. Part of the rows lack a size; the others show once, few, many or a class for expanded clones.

CASKEGIGNQPQHF | TRBJ1-5 | few | TRBV2
CASSLNSQTHNEQFF | TRBJ2-1 | . | TRBV11-2
CASSLVFSGFDEQFF | TRBJ2-1 | few | TRBV7-2
CSASRVPGFLSNQPQHF | TRBJ1-5 | many | TRBV20-1
CSASAIAGGNEQFF | TRBJ2-1 | . | TRBV20-1
CSVLGGTYNEQFF | TRBJ2-1 | many | TRBV29-1
CASSATSGLPKTQYF | TRBJ2-5 | . | TRBV9
CASSLSQVNNEQFF | TRBJ2-1 | few | TRBV11-2
CATSDRSGTGGNEQFF | TRBJ2-1 | many | TRBV24-1
CAISDMVAEESGANVLTF | TRBJ2-6 | . | TRBV10-3
CASSQDPGLYNEQFF | TRBJ2-1 | few | TRBV4-2
CASSSLHSGSAHLPQETQYF | TRBJ2-5 | few | TRBV5-1
CASSHRPETQYF | TRBJ2-5 | few | TRBV12-3/TRBV12-4
CAIQLGPGVETQYF | TRBJ2-5 | . | TRBV10-3
CSVEKGTGWDEQFF | TRBJ2-1 | many | TRBV29-1
CASRASGGGDTQYF | TRBJ2-3 | few | TRBV9
CASSGPNLDRALGYTF | TRBJ1-2 | . | TRBV2
CASSQDMPWSGYTF | TRBJ1-2 | many | TRBV4-1
CASGSADPRAGELFF | TRBJ2-2 | many | TRBV12-5
CSARVPSGRGVETQYF | TRBJ2-5 | . | TRBV20-1
CSARDPGLAGGPGELFF | TRBJ2-2 | many | TRBV20-1
CASSRQGLGEQYF | TRBJ2-7 | few | TRBV5-6
CASSPQSVQPSSYEQYF | TRBJ2-7 | . | TRBV18
CASSSRTGGLNQPQHF | TRBJ1-5 | . | TRBV12-3/TRBV12-4
CASSLLGGGTGELFF | TRBJ2-2 | many | TRBV5-5
CASTQGVSGGYNEQFF | TRBJ2-1 | . | TRBV7-2
CASIRNNEQFF | TRBJ2-1 | many | TRBV27
CASRQGGELFF | TRBJ2-2 | many | TRBV3-1
CASSQGPSRTGYPNALHF | TRBJ1-6 | . | TRBV3-1
CAISELGGGGTEAFF | TRBJ1-1 | few | TRBV10-3
CASSPGGSGDTQYF | TRBJ2-3 | few | TRBV5-1
CATSRAVGGSGTDTQYF | TRBJ2-3 | . | TRBV15
CAKVPQDSSYNEQFF | TRBJ2-1 | many | TRBV24-1
CASSPLAGGTYNEQFF | TRBJ2-1 | . | TRBV6-1
CASSQGRDEQFF | TRBJ2-1 | many | TRBV21-1
CASSLSSGSDTGELFF | TRBJ2-2 | . | TRBV7-3
CSVAGGRGETQYF | TRBJ2-5 | . | TRBV20-1
CASSDGLAKNIQYF | TRBJ2-4 | . | TRBV2
CASSEYGENTEAFF | TRBJ1-1 | . | TRBV6-1
CATSDWAMQGQFF | TRBJ2-1 | many | TRBV24-1
CASSGGLAAGELFF | TRBJ2-2 | few | TRBV12-3/TRBV12-4
CASSFERGRNTEAFF | TRBJ1-1 | many | TRBV5-1
CASSLPGLADTQYF | TRBJ2-3 | . | TRBV5-1
CASSLSVSGARGANVLTF | TRBJ2-6 | . | TRBV7-3
CASVGTSGAITYEQYF | TRBJ2-7 | few | TRBV2
CASSYIQGGNEQFF | TRBJ2-1 | . | TRBV6-5
CASSPSLGPGHSQVAQYF | TRBJ2-5 | many | TRBV4-1
CATSDWTNEQFF | TRBJ2-1 | few | TRBV24-1
CASSLGSQLAGAETQYF | TRBJ2-5 | many | TRBV5-1
CASSFLLAQTSGRAAEQYF | TRBJ2-7 | few | TRBV11-1
CSATNRDRVAGEQYF | TRBJ2-7 | few | TRBV29-1
CASSSERDLPGELFF | TRBJ2-2 | . | TRBV5-1
CSARMWEGSGELFF | TRBJ2-2 | few | TRBV20-1
CASSQDGLRELFF | TRBJ2-2 | . | TRBV23-1
CSVEDRGKLAGDWTQYF | TRBJ2-5 | . | TRBV29-1
CSARDGGKGAYEQYF | TRBJ2-7 | few | TRBV20-1
CASSVRAHYEQYF | TRBJ2-7 | few | TRBV5-1